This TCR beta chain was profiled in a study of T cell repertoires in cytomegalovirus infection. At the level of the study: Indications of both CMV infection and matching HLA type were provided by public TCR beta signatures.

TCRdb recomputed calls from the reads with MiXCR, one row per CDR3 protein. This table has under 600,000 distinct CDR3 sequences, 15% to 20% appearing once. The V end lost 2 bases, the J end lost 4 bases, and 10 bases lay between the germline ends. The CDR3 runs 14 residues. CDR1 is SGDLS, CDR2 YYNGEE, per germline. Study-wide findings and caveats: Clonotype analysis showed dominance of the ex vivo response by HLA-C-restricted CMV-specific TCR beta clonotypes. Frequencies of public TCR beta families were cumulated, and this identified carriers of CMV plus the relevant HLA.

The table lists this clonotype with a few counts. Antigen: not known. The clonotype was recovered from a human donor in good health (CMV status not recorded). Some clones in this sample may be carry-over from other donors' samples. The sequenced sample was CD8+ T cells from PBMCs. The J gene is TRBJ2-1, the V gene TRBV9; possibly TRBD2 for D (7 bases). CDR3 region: CASSVGGGYNEQFF. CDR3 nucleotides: TGTGCCAGCAGCGTGGGAGGGGGATACAATGAGCAGTTCTTC.